This TCR beta chain was retrieved from a study of control samples from healthy donors and cancer patients. The CDR3 has 14 amino acids. The trim removed 1 base at V and 6 bases at J, leaving 5 bases unmatched. Germline V CDR1 and CDR2: MNHNS, SASEGT. Here immunoSEQ multiplex PCR was the method, and the copy in TCRdb shows in-frame clones only, minus some. This sample has approximately 100,000 clones, with approximately 82% found just once. The TCR originated in a man in his 60s in good health. Sequenced input: blood. The chain couples TRBV6-1 to TRBJ1-1, with 7 bases fitting TRBD1. CDR3 residues: CASSEDRGVAEAFF. CDR3 DNA sequence: TGTGCCAGCAGTGAAGACAGGGGCGTCGCTGAAGCTTTCTTT.